The 9 T cell receptor beta chains below all came from one sample that was sequenced in a study of blood T cell repertoires in COVID-19 (dated by TCRdb to about 2020). Library generation was performed with the immunoSEQ multiplex PCR assay. As stored in TCRdb, this immuneACCESS dataset retains in-frame rearrangements with V and J assigned. A fraction of the clones does not appear; measured against another copy, unresolved V genes explain less than half of the discrepancy, and the remainder lacks a known reason. The sample table lists some 130,000 clones, 84% of them with a count of one. In total, the top ten clones hold 5.5% of the sample. Input material: PBMCs or T cells enriched from blood (not recorded which). The source of these receptors is a middle-aged man with acute COVID-19.

J is TRBJ2-2 and V is TRBV19; D remains unclear. CDR3 length: 15 amino acids. Germline CDR1 reads LNHDA; CDR2 reads SQIVND (reference sequence). The V end was cut by 6 bases, the J end by 2 bases, with 13 bases between. The CDR3 sequence is CASRSVSANTGELFF. CDR3 bases: TGTGCCAGTAGGTCGGTGTCCGCAAACACCGGGGAGCTGTTTTTT.

This CDR3 reads CASSSGTSGTDTQYF. DNA of the CDR3: TGTGCCAGCAGTTCCGGGACTAGCGGCACAGATACGCAGTATTTT. The chain recombines TRBV6-4 with TRBJ2-3, with 10 bases aligning to TRBD2. The CDR3 sequence is 15 residues long. V trimming: 5 bases; J trimming: 1 base; junction bases outside the gene matches: 3. Germline lookup yields CDR1 MRHNA and CDR2 SNTAGT.

V usage is TRBV10-1 and J usage is TRBJ1-2; D is ambiguous. CDR1 WNHNN and CDR2 SYGVQD come from the germline V gene (reference sequence). CDR3 size: 15 residues. V lost 2 bases to trimming and J lost 4 bases, with 14 bases between them. CDR3 loop: CASSEAGTPAYGYTF. The CDR3 coding sequence is TGCGCCAGCAGTGAGGCAGGAACGCCGGCCTATGGCTACACCTTC.

V and J are TRBV6-1 and TRBJ1-5, with a tentative D call TRBD1 (5 bases). The CDR3 sequence is 15 residues long. CDR1 is MNHNS, CDR2 SASEGT, per germline. V lost 3 bases to trimming and J lost 1 base, with 10 bases between them. This CDR3 reads CASSERQGSNQPQHF. The CDR3 DNA is TGTGCCAGCAGTGAGAGGCAGGGAAGCAATCAGCCCCAGCATTTT.

This clone was recorded a few times. Other DNA sequences in the same sample also yield this CDR3. The chain is built from TRBV30 and TRBJ2-7; D uncertain. CDR3 size: 12 residues. CDR1 is GTSNPN, CDR2 SVGIG, per germline (reference sequence). Trimming shortened V by 2 bases and J by 3 bases, and 8 bases separated the two germline ends. The CDR3 here is CAWSPGDYEQYF. The CDR3 bases are TGTGCCTGGAGTCCCGGAGACTACGAGCAGTACTTC. Full variable domain (missing parts from reference TRBV30 and TRBJ2-7): SQTIHQWPATLVQPVGSPLSLECTVEGTSNPNLYWYRQAAGRGLQLLFYSVGIGQISSEVPQNLSASRPQDRQFILSSKKLLLSDSGFYLCAWSPGDYEQYFGPGTRLTVT.

The chain links TRBV10-1 to TRBJ2-2; 7 nucleotides align to TRBD1. V dropped 6 bases and J dropped 6; count of bases not matched to a gene: 7. The CDR3 has 14 residues. Germline V gene sequence: CDR1 WNHNN, CDR2 SYGVQD (reference sequence). This chain's CDR3 is CASRGTANSGELFF. The CDR3 nucleotides are TGCGCCAGCAGAGGGACAGCTAACTCCGGGGAGCTGTTTTTT.

The chain has TRBV28 and TRBJ2-2; TRBD2 matches at 10 bases. Germline V CDR1 and CDR2: MDHEN, SYDVKM. This CDR3 has 16 amino acids. V shed 2 bases, J shed 0 bases, and the junction held 0 bases outside the gene matches. This CDR3 is CASSLLAGANTGELFF. The DNA of the CDR3 is TGTGCCAGCAGTTTACTAGCGGGAGCGAACACCGGGGAGCTGTTTTTT.

CDR3 protein: CSIFWTGGGEQYF. CDR3 nucleotides: TGCAGCATCTTTTGGACAGGGGGCGGCGAGCAGTACTTC. The V gene is TRBV29-1, the J gene TRBJ2-7; 11 nucleotides match TRBD1. Germline V CDR1 and CDR2: SQVTM, ANQGSEA. The CDR3 runs to 13 residues. V trimming: 8 bases; J trimming: 6 bases; junction bases outside the gene matches: 9.

This clone was seen once. The rearrangement joins TRBV19 to TRBJ2-3, with 11 bases matching TRBD2. V lost 6 bases, J lost 6 bases, and 11 bases stayed unmatched. The CDR3 has 16 amino acids. CDR1 is LNHDA, CDR2 SQIVND, per germline (reference sequence). CDR3 residues: CASRSPTSGDSDTQYF. The CDR3 region has the DNA TGTGCCAGTAGGTCCCCGACTAGCGGGGACTCGGATACGCAGTATTTT.